Below, 32 T cell receptor beta chains from the same sample are listed, as sequenced in a study of tissue T cells after allogeneic stem cell transplantation. TCRdb's table, derived via immunoSEQ multiplex PCR, lists solely in-frame clones and lacks some. The table records approximately 4,000 clones, roughly 70% of them present only once. Sequences were derived from left colon tissue, sampled at autopsy. The receptor set was obtained from a male donor at least 60 years old with lung cancer.

This clone was seen only a few times. This sequence joins TRBV7-2 and TRBJ2-3; D gene ambiguous. The length of the CDR3 is 14 residues. Germline V gene lookup returns CDR1 SGHTA and CDR2 FQGNSA. Between the trimmed V and J ends, which lost 4 bases and 5 bases, there was a span of 13 bases. The CDR3, as DNA: TGTGCCAGCAGCTCCGCCCAGCGAGGAGATACGCAGTATTTT. Encoded protein: CASSSAQRGDTQYF.

The genes are TRBV5-1 and TRBJ2-7, with TRBD1 identical over 8 bases. CDR1 SGHRS and CDR2 YFSETQ come from the germline V gene. The CDR3 has 13 amino acids. The V gene end was trimmed by 1 base and the J gene end by 5 bases; junction bases not matched to a gene: 2. The CDR3 nucleotides read TGCGCCAGCAGCTTGCCAGGGGGCAACGAGCAGTACTTC. This gives the protein CASSLPGGNEQYF.

The CDR3 loop reads CASNLLGRDIEQYF. The CDR3 DNA is TGTGCCAGCAACCTTTTAGGCAGGGACATCGAGCAGTACTTC. This sequence joins TRBV2 and TRBJ2-7, with D perhaps TRBD1 (6 bases). The ends were cut back, 7 bases at V and 6 bases at J, with 19 bases in the middle. Germline CDR1 SNHLY, CDR2 FYNNEI. The length of the CDR3 is 14 residues.

This clone was seen only once. This chain uses TRBV19 with TRBJ1-1, with a weak D call TRBD1 (5 bases). The CDR3 consists of 17 residues. Germline V gene data show CDR1 as LNHDA and CDR2 as SQIVND (reference sequence). V lost 3 bases and J 4 bases, leaving 21 bases between the germline ends. CDR3 residues: CASSMVYQGGHGTEAFF. For the CDR3, the DNA is TGTGCCAGTAGTATGGTGTATCAGGGCGGGCATGGCACTGAAGCTTTCTTT.

The chain is built from TRBV5-1 and TRBJ2-7; 8 positions match TRBD1. Germline V gives CDR1 SGHRS, CDR2 YFSETQ. The CDR3 covers 13 residues. J was trimmed by 3 bases and V by 4 bases; bases with no gene match: 3. CDR3 amino acids: CASSPTGGYEQYF. The CDR3 DNA reads as TGCGCCAGCAGCCCAACAGGGGGCTACGAGCAGTACTTC. Complete variable domain (other parts from reference TRBV5-1 and TRBJ2-7): KAGVTQTPRYLIKTRGQQVTLSCSPISGHRSVSWYQQTPGQGLQFLFEYFSETQRNKGNFPGRFSGRQFSNSRSEMNVSTLELGDSALYLCASSPTGGYEQYFGPGTRLTVT.

The CDR3 bases are TGTGCCAGCAGCCAGTCACAAGACCTCACTGAAGCTTTCTTT. Translating gives CASSQSQDLTEAFF. The chain uses TRBV3-1 (or the pseudogene TRBV3-2) and TRBJ1-1; the D is unclear. Germline CDR1 LGHDT, CDR2 YNNKEL (reference sequence). The length of the CDR3 is 14 residues. Trimming left V 3 bases short and J 4 bases short, with 12 bases between.

This clone is a singleton in its sample. One end of the junction is discordant with germline, which a read error may explain. V and J are TRBV7-7 and TRBJ2-2; TRBD1 might be the D (5 bases). The CDR3 spans 14 residues. Germline loops: CDR1 SSHAT, CDR2 FNYEAQ (reference sequence). The CDR3 DNA reads as TGTGCTAGCAGCCCCTCCGACAGTGCCGGGGAGCTGTTTTTT. It codes for CASSPSDSAGELFF.

This sequence joins TRBV14 and TRBJ2-2, with TRBD2 as a possible D gene (6 bases). The CDR3 is made up of 14 amino acids. The V gene's germline CDR1 is SGHDN and CDR2 FVKESK. The ends were cut back, 5 bases at V and 2 bases at J, with 9 bases in the middle. CDR3 DNA sequence: TGTGCCAGCAGCAGACTAGTAAACACCGGGGAGCTGTTTTTT. It encodes CASSRLVNTGELFF.

The genes are TRBV14 and TRBJ2-1, with 9 bases fitting TRBD2. Trimming removed 2 bases from V and 14 bases from J; junction bases left unmatched: 7. The CDR3 extends over 13 amino acids. Germline V gene sequence: CDR1 SGHDN, CDR2 FVKESK. The DNA of the CDR3 is TGTGCCAGCAGCCAATTGGTCGGGACTAGCAAGTTCTTC. It yields the protein CASSQLVGTSKFF.

The CDR3 sequence: CAWSVQFYGYTF. The CDR3 DNA reads TGTGCCTGGAGTGTACAGTTCTATGGCTACACCTTC. V gene TRBV30 combines with J gene TRBJ1-2; D is unresolved. The CDR3 contains 12 residues. V was clipped by 0 bases and J by 4 bases, with 6 bases between them. Germline V gives CDR1 GTSNPN, CDR2 SVGIG (reference sequence). The whole variable domain, filled in from reference TRBV30 and TRBJ1-2, reads SQTIHQWPATLVQPVGSPLSLECTVEGTSNPNLYWYRQAAGRGLQLLFYSVGIGQISSEVPQNLSASRPQDRQFILSSKKLLLSDSGFYLCAWSVQFYGYTFGSGTRLTVV.

The chain combines TRBV19 with TRBJ1-1; unclear D gene. The germline gives CDR1 LNHDA, CDR2 SQIVND (reference sequence). V was pared by 5 bases and J by 0 bases, with 7 bases between. The CDR3 sequence is 13 residues long. As DNA, the CDR3 is TGTGCCAGTAGTCAGCGATTGAACACTGAAGCTTTCTTT. This codes for CASSQRLNTEAFF.

The chain is built from TRBV4-1 and TRBJ2-5; maybe TRBD1 (5 bases). Trimming removed 4 bases from V and 5 bases from J, with 11 bases in between. Germline CDR1 is MGHRA and CDR2 is YSYEKL. The length of the CDR3 is 13 residues. The CDR3 DNA reads as TGCGCCAGCAGCCGTCGCAGGGTGGAGACCCAGTACTTC. It encodes CASSRRRVETQYF.

V is TRBV5-4 and J is TRBJ2-3, with 8 bases fitting TRBD1. Germline lookup yields CDR1 SGHNT and CDR2 YYREEE (reference sequence). Losses at the gene ends were 0 bases for V and 4 bases for J; bases not matched to a gene: 4. The CDR3 is 15 amino acids. The CDR3 here is CASSLAQGAPDTQYF. The CDR3 DNA reads TGTGCCAGCAGCTTGGCGCAGGGGGCTCCAGATACGCAGTATTTT.

CDR3 coding DNA: TGTGCCAGCAGTCCTCTGGGGCCCCAGCATTTT. It specifies CASSPLGPQHF. The gene calls are TRBV28 and TRBJ1-5; no reliable D call. This CDR3 region has 11 residues. V was shortened by 5 bases and J by 9 bases, with 8 bases between the two germline ends. Looked up from germline, CDR1 is MDHEN and CDR2 is SYDVKM.

The V call is TRBV11-2, the J call TRBJ2-1, with a possible D match to TRBD2 (6 bases). Trimming pared 5 bases from V and 6 bases from J, leaving 14 bases between. CDR1 is SGHAT, CDR2 FQNNGV, per germline. This CDR3 is built from 14 residues. The CDR3 DNA sequence: TGTGCCAGCAGCCGCGGGAATCGTGGCAATGAGCAGTTCTTC. This translates into CASSRGNRGNEQFF. The full variable domain, its missing parts supplied by reference TRBV11-2 and TRBJ2-1, is EAGVAQSPRYKIIEKRQSVAFWCNPISGHATLYWYQQILGQGPKLLIQFQNNGVVDDSQLPKDRFSAERLKGVDSTLKIQPAKLEDSAVYLCASSRGNRGNEQFFGPGTRLTVL.

The CDR3 nucleotides read TGCGCCAGCAGCCACCTCGGACAGGGGGGGACTGAAGCTTTCTTT. Protein: CASSHLGQGGTEAFF. V usage is TRBV4-1 and J usage is TRBJ1-1, with TRBD1 matching 10 bases. Germline trimming cut 3 bases from V and 5 bases from J; bases unmatched to any gene: 6. Germline loops: CDR1 MGHRA, CDR2 YSYEKL. The CDR3 extends over 15 amino acids.

The V gene is TRBV4-2, the J gene TRBJ2-3, with 7 bases lining up with TRBD2. J lost 5 bases, V lost 6 bases, and 5 bases had no gene match. The CDR3 runs 13 residues. Germline V gene data show CDR1 as LGHNA and CDR2 as YNFKEQ. CDR3 residues: CASSRGGEDTQYF. CDR3 sequence (DNA): TGTGCCAGCAGTCGTGGGGGGGAAGATACGCAGTATTTT.

The chain links TRBV28 to TRBJ2-3; D may be TRBD2 (5 bases). Germline values: CDR1 MDHEN, CDR2 SYDVKM. Trimming removed 3 bases from V and 0 bases from J, with 13 bases in between. This CDR3 spans 16 amino acids. The CDR3: CASSFVRARSTDTQYF. CDR3 DNA sequence: TGTGCCAGCAGTTTCGTGAGGGCCAGGAGCACAGATACGCAGTATTTT.

The chain recombines TRBV10-3 with TRBJ2-7, with TRBD2 as a possible D gene (5 bases). V dropped 2 bases and J dropped 2 bases, with 10 bases sitting between them. CDR1 ENHRY and CDR2 SYGVKD come from the germline V gene. The CDR3 totals 14 residues. The CDR3 spells CAISEEGGPYEQYF. CDR3 coding DNA: TGTGCCATCAGTGAGGAGGGCGGGCCCTACGAGCAGTACTTC.

The chain is built from TRBV27 and TRBJ2-7; D might be TRBD1 (6 bases). V lost 10 bases, J lost 5 bases, and 9 bases lay in between. Germline V lookup: CDR1 MNHEY, CDR2 SMNVEV (reference sequence). The CDR3 loop spans 10 amino acids. The CDR3 DNA follows: TGTGCCACCTACAGGGACGAGCAGTACTTC. Encoded protein: CATYRDEQYF.

Remarks on this clone: Mismatch with germline at one junction end may stem from a read error. V and J are TRBV15 and TRBJ2-2; maybe TRBD1 (5 bases). The CDR3 contains 15 residues. CDR1 LNHNV and CDR2 YYDKDF come from the germline V gene (reference sequence). CDR3 nucleotides: TGTGCCACCCGCAGACAGAAACTGAACACCGGGGAGCTGTTTTTT. Amino acids: CATRRQKLNTGELFF.

This clone was counted between two and nine times. The rearrangement uses TRBV5-6 and TRBJ1-5; D might be TRBD1 (5 bases). CDR1 and CDR2 from the germline V gene are SGHDT and YYEEEE. Trimming removed 0 bases at V and 3 bases at J, with 13 bases between. This CDR3 region has 16 residues. CDR3 protein: CASSLAGDAINQPQHF. For the CDR3, the DNA is TGTGCCAGCAGCTTGGCCGGGGACGCGATCAATCAGCCCCAGCATTTT.

The J gene is TRBJ2-5, the V gene TRBV24-1, with a possible D match to TRBD2 (7 bases). V was cut by 10 bases and J by 3 bases, with 14 bases left in between. The germline gives CDR1 KGHDR, CDR2 SFDVKD. The CDR3 runs 13 residues. For the CDR3, the DNA is TGTGCCACTAGCCGGGGGGCGGAAGAGACCCAGTACTTC. Its protein product is CATSRGAEETQYF.

The CDR3 DNA is TGTGCCAGCAGCCGGACAGGGGTGCCCAAAAACATTCAGTACTTC. Protein product: CASSRTGVPKNIQYF. The rearrangement joins TRBV27 to TRBJ2-4, with TRBD1 identical over 9 bases. The CDR3 has 15 amino acids. Germline values: CDR1 MNHEY, CDR2 SMNVEV (reference sequence). Losses at the gene ends were 6 bases for V and 2 bases for J; bases not matched to a gene: 5.

V gene TRBV7-9 combines with J gene TRBJ2-4; D remains ambiguous. The CDR3 is made up of 16 amino acids. The germline V gene has CDR1 SEHNR and CDR2 FQNEAQ (reference sequence). Trimming removed 5 bases at V and 3 bases at J, with 17 bases between. This CDR3 reads CASSLDPSLGKNIQYF. CDR3 coding DNA: TGTGCCAGCAGCCTGGACCCCTCTCTGGGCAAAAACATTCAGTACTTC.

This clone turned up a few times. This rearrangement joins TRBV19 to TRBJ2-2; D gene unclear. Germline loops: CDR1 LNHDA, CDR2 SQIVND (reference sequence). Trimming cost V 6 bases and J 3 bases, with 11 bases left between them. The CDR3 contains 14 residues. The CDR3 is CASRSAVHTGELFF. In DNA, the CDR3 is TGTGCCAGTAGAAGTGCTGTTCACACCGGGGAGCTGTTTTTT.

This chain links TRBV28 with TRBJ1-3; D gene ambiguous. Trimming stripped 2 bases from V and 0 bases from J, with 5 bases between. Germline CDR1 is MDHEN and CDR2 is SYDVKM. This CDR3 is built from 14 residues. CDR3 in DNA: TGTGCCAGCAGTTTAAGGGACTCTGGAAACACCATATATTTT. It translates to CASSLRDSGNTIYF.

This clone has more than one count but fewer than ten. V is TRBV27 and J is TRBJ2-3; TRBD1 is a possible D gene (6 bases). The CDR3 loop spans 16 amino acids. Trimming shortened V by 0 bases and J by 4 bases, and 14 bases separated the two germline ends. Germline loops: CDR1 MNHEY, CDR2 SMNVEV (reference sequence). The CDR3 sequence is CASSLSNVQGPDTQYF. CDR3 in DNA: TGTGCCAGCAGTTTATCAAATGTACAGGGTCCAGATACGCAGTATTTT.

This chain joins TRBV19 and TRBJ2-3; TRBD1 is a possible D gene (5 bases). Per germline, CDR1 LNHDA and CDR2 SQIVND (reference sequence). V gave up 1 base and J gave up 2 bases, with 10 bases separating them. The CDR3 is 15 amino acids. The CDR3: CASSIGNRNTDTQYF. CDR3 sequence (DNA): TGTGCCAGTAGTATAGGAAACAGGAACACAGATACGCAGTATTTT.

The table lists this clone with a few counts. The chain carries TRBV15 and TRBJ1-1; 8 bases fit TRBD1. This CDR3 comprises 13 residues. V lost 4 bases, J lost 4 bases, and 2 bases stayed unmatched. From germline, CDR1 is LNHNV and CDR2 YYDKDF (reference sequence). The CDR3 is CATSTDRVTEAFF. For the CDR3, the DNA is TGTGCCACCAGCACGGACAGGGTCACTGAAGCTTTCTTT.

The rearrangement links TRBV28 to TRBJ1-2; no definite D call. Germline lookup yields CDR1 MDHEN and CDR2 SYDVKM. CDR3 length: 15 residues. Trimming stripped 5 bases from V and 4 bases from J, with 17 bases between. In DNA form, the CDR3 reads TGTGCCAGCAGTACACCTGCGGCAGGTCTCTATGGCTACACCTTC. Protein: CASSTPAAGLYGYTF.

This clone was recorded only once. The chain has TRBV6-4 and TRBJ2-2, with a weak D call TRBD2 (5 bases). Germline CDR1 MRHNA, CDR2 SNTAGT. The length of the CDR3 is 14 residues. V was shortened by 6 bases and J by 4 bases, with 12 bases between the two germline ends. The CDR3, as DNA: TGTGCCAGCAGAGGACGGGAAGCCACCGGGGAGCTGTTTTTT. Protein sequence: CASRGREATGELFF.